This T cell receptor (beta chain) was profiled in a study of T cell responses to AZD1222 COVID-19 vaccine. Study results and limitations: Just a handful of AZD1222 recipients were seropositive at baseline. The donor cohort was predominantly white British with a female majority, and clonal diversity may have been underestimated.

The CDR3 is 15 amino acids. CDR1 and CDR2 (germline): MDHEN, SYDVKM. Trimming cost V 5 bases and J 4 bases; bases outside gene matches: 11. The sample holds a few counts of this clone. Its antigen is unknown. Libraries were prepared by immunoSEQ multiplex PCR; TCRdb keeps only in-frame clonotypes and omits some of them. Of about 130,000 clones in the sample, 75% to 90% were seen once. This clonotype originated in an adult in good health. The sample was peripheral blood, taken on day 0 of AZD1222 vaccination. The J gene is TRBJ2-7, the V gene TRBV28; 7 bases are shared with TRBD1. CDR3 sequence: CASSRLQGLAYEQYF. CDR3 sequence (DNA): TGTGCCAGCAGTCGTTTACAGGGGTTGGCATACGAGCAGTACTTC.